Below, 27 T cell receptor beta chains from the same sample are listed, as sequenced in a study of Tregs in tolerant kidney transplant recipients (dated by TCRdb to between 2018 and 2021). Receptor amplification or capture employed the immunoSEQ multiplex PCR assay. TCRdb obtained this table from immuneACCESS and retained in-frame rearrangements with V and J assigned. These tables miss some clones; where compared with another copy, unresolved V genes account for less than half of the shortfall, and the remainder is unexplained. For this sample there are 80,000 to 90,000 clones; just over 90% appear just once. The ten largest make up about 4.9% of the sample. Sample: CD8+ T cells from blood. Every receptor here comes from a human donor in good health.

The chain employs TRBV18 and TRBJ1-2; D is ambiguous. V shed 2 bases and J shed 5 bases, with 9 bases lying between them. The germline gives CDR1 KGHSH, CDR2 LQKENI. This CDR3 comprises 13 residues. The CDR3 coding sequence is TGTGCCAGCTCACCAACGCCAGCATATGGCTACACCTTC. Protein: CASSPTPAYGYTF.

The V and J genes are TRBV4-1 and TRBJ1-1, with a possible D match to TRBD1 (5 bases). The germline CDR1 and CDR2 sequences are MGHRA and YSYEKL. This CDR3 comprises 13 residues. V was clipped by 1 base and J by 5 bases, with 8 bases between them. The CDR3 loop is CASSQGEGTEAFF. The CDR3 DNA is TGCGCCAGCAGCCAAGGAGAGGGGACTGAAGCTTTCTTT.

The V call is TRBV29-1, the J call TRBJ2-7; possible D gene TRBD1, 5 bases. The CDR3 is 14 amino acids. The germline V gene has CDR1 SQVTM and CDR2 ANQGSEA. V shed 1 base and J shed 1 base, with 11 bases lying between them. CDR3 protein: CSVEVPGQSYEQYF. CDR3 DNA: TGCAGCGTTGAAGTCCCAGGACAATCCTACGAGCAGTACTTC.

The rearrangement links TRBV9 to TRBJ1-1, with 7 bases aligning to TRBD1. Germline CDR1 SGDLS, CDR2 YYNGEE. Losses at the gene ends were 0 bases for V and 6 bases for J; bases not matched to a gene: 8. The CDR3 has 15 amino acids. For the CDR3, the DNA is TGTGCCAGCAGCGTAGTGCGGACAGGTAGTGCTGAAGCTTTCTTT. Amino acid sequence: CASSVVRTGSAEAFF.

The rearrangement links TRBV21-1 to TRBJ1-1; the table's D call of TRBD1 was not tested on the DNA. TRBV21-1 is a pseudogene segment. The CDR3 sequence is 18 residues long. The CDR3 coding sequence is TGTGCCAGCAGCAAAAGAATTCTGACAGGGGATTGGGACACTGAAGCTTTCTTT. Protein product: CASSKRILTGDWDTEAFF.

This clone was found a few times. The J gene is TRBJ2-7, the V gene TRBV27; TRBD1 agrees at 8 bases. V shed 1 base and J 2 bases; nucleotides not matched to a gene: 7. The CDR3 runs to 16 residues. In germline, CDR1 is MNHEY, CDR2 SMNVEV (reference sequence). For the CDR3, the DNA is TGTGCCAGCAGTTTATTGGGGACAGGCCAACCCTACGAGCAGTACTTC. The encoded protein is CASSLLGTGQPYEQYF.

The chain links TRBV15 to TRBJ1-2, with no clear D. The V and J ends lost 0 bases and 0 bases respectively, with 11 bases between them. This CDR3 has 16 amino acids. CDR1 LNHNV and CDR2 YYDKDF come from the germline V gene (reference sequence). CDR3 amino acids: CATSRDKSATNYGYTF. The CDR3 DNA reads TGTGCCACCAGCAGAGATAAGTCCGCGACTAACTATGGCTACACCTTC.

The chain joins TRBV7-6 to TRBJ2-3; either TRBD1 or TRBD2 may fit D (5 bases each). The V end was cut by 2 bases, the J end by 1 base, with 10 bases between. CDR1 and CDR2 (germline): SGHVS, FNYEAQ. The CDR3 sequence is 15 residues long. CDR3 amino acids: CASSLKGRGTDTQYF. As DNA, the CDR3 is TGTGCCAGCAGCTTAAAGGGGCGGGGCACAGATACGCAGTATTTT. Using reference TRBV7-6 and TRBJ2-3 for the parts outside the CDR3, the full variable domain is GAGVSQSPRYKVTKRGQDVALRCDPISGHVSLYWYRQALGQGPEFLTYFNYEAQQDKSGLPNDRFSAERPEGSISTLTIQRTEQRDSAMYRCASSLKGRGTDTQYFGPGTRLTVL.

The V gene is TRBV27, the J gene TRBJ1-1; D is undetermined. Trimming pared 3 bases from V and 7 bases from J, leaving 6 bases between. Germline V gene lookup returns CDR1 MNHEY and CDR2 SMNVEV (reference sequence). The CDR3 length is 11 residues. CDR3 nucleotide sequence: TGTGCCAGCAGTTTCGGAATTGAAGCTTTCTTT. It codes for CASSFGIEAFF.

The rearrangement uses TRBV5-8 and TRBJ1-1; D not resolved. Germline assignment: CDR1 SGHTS and CDR2 YDEGEE. V was trimmed by 1 base and J by 4 bases, leaving 8 bases between them. The CDR3 has 13 amino acids. The CDR3 protein is CASSLNGGTEAFF. In nucleotides, the CDR3 is TGTGCCAGCAGCTTGAATGGCGGCACTGAAGCTTTCTTT.

This clone came up once. The chain uses TRBV5-6 and TRBJ1-2, with TRBD1 identical over 12 bases. With V trimmed by 4 bases and J by 8 bases, 6 bases remained unmatched. This CDR3 has 14 amino acids. The germline gives CDR1 SGHDT, CDR2 YYEEEE. The chain's CDR3 is CASSAGTGGKGYTF. Here the CDR3 DNA reads TGTGCCAGCAGCGCCGGGACAGGGGGCAAGGGCTACACCTTC.

This chain links TRBV7-6 with TRBJ1-4; D remains ambiguous. V was cut by 2 bases and J by 0 bases, with 4 bases left in between. CDR1 and CDR2 (germline): SGHVS, FNYEAQ. The CDR3 runs 14 residues. In DNA, the CDR3 is TGTGCCAGCAGCTTACTTGCAACTAATGAAAAACTGTTTTTT. Translation gives CASSLLATNEKLFF.

This clone has just one count. The rearrangement links TRBV28 to TRBJ1-1, with D unresolved. Germline CDR1 and CDR2: MDHEN and SYDVKM. The V gene lost 4 bases and the J gene lost 3 bases, with 18 bases spanning the gap. The CDR3 extends over 16 amino acids. The CDR3 is CASSWASRAGDTEAFF. The DNA for the CDR3 is TGTGCCAGCAGTTGGGCGTCGAGAGCGGGCGACACTGAAGCTTTCTTT.

V usage is TRBV7-9 and J usage is TRBJ2-5; maybe TRBD2 (6 bases). V was shortened by 7 bases and J by 5 bases, with 14 bases between the two germline ends. The CDR3 contains 13 residues. In germline, CDR1 is SEHNR, CDR2 FQNEAQ (reference sequence). The CDR3: CASTEGGPETQYF. The CDR3 DNA sequence: TGTGCCAGCACCGAGGGAGGTCCGGAGACCCAGTACTTC.

This rearrangement joins TRBV9 to TRBJ2-7; no reliable D call. The CDR3 spans 14 residues. The germline CDR1 and CDR2 sequences are SGDLS and YYNGEE. Trimming cost V 2 bases and J 2 bases, with 11 bases left between them. This CDR3 reads CASSVGDIPYEQYF. DNA of the CDR3: TGTGCCAGCAGCGTTGGAGACATCCCCTACGAGCAGTACTTC.

V gene TRBV29-1 combines with J gene TRBJ2-1; D is tentatively TRBD1 or TRBD2 (5 bases each). Germline assignment: CDR1 SQVTM and CDR2 ANQGSEA. The CDR3 is 14 amino acids. V dropped 6 bases and J dropped 3 bases, with 15 bases sitting between them. CDR3 sequence reads: CSVDGGESYNEQFF. In DNA form, the CDR3 reads TGCAGCGTGGATGGGGGTGAGAGCTACAATGAGCAGTTCTTC.

V is TRBV21-1 and J is TRBJ2-7; the table's D call, TRBD1, was not checked against the DNA. TRBV21-1 is given as a pseudogene. This CDR3 is 15 amino acids long. In DNA, the CDR3 is TGTGCCAGCAGTCGACAGGGTTGCCTCTCCTACGAGCAGTACTTC. It is translated as CASSRQGCLSYEQYF.

This clone appeared once. The rearrangement joins TRBV7-2 to TRBJ1-5, with D maybe TRBD1 (6 bases). The CDR3 sequence is 14 residues long. V gave up 6 bases and J gave up 6 bases, with 15 bases separating them. Looked up from germline, CDR1 is SGHTA and CDR2 is FQGNSA. In DNA form, the CDR3 reads TGTGCCAGCAGGGAACAGGGTTTAGGTCAGCCCCAGCATTTT. This translates into CASREQGLGQPQHF.

For this clone: The sample holds other DNA sequences that translate to the same CDR3. V gene TRBV19 combines with J gene TRBJ1-5; D unclear. CDR3 length equals 15 residues. CDR1 and CDR2 (germline): LNHDA, SQIVND (reference sequence). V lost 3 bases and J lost 4, with 13 bases in between. In DNA form, the CDR3 reads TGTGCCAGTAGTATTTGGGGTGAGGGAAATCAGCCCCAGCATTTT. The encoded protein is CASSIWGEGNQPQHF.

The rearrangement joins TRBV2 to TRBJ2-7, with 7 bases matching TRBD2. The V gene end was trimmed by 1 base and the J gene end by 2 bases; junction bases not matched to a gene: 5. Germline V gene sequence: CDR1 SNHLY, CDR2 FYNNEI. The CDR3 has 15 residues. CDR3 sequence: CASSEGLAGTYEQYF. DNA of the CDR3: TGTGCCAGCAGTGAAGGACTAGCTGGAACCTACGAGCAGTACTTC.

The chain has TRBV9 and TRBJ2-1, with D hard to call. The V end was cut by 4 bases, the J end by 4 bases, with 12 bases between. Germline V gives CDR1 SGDLS, CDR2 YYNGEE. The CDR3 runs to 14 residues. CDR3 bases: TGTGCCAGCAGCAGAGAGAGGAGTTACAATGAGCAGTTCTTC. Translating gives CASSRERSYNEQFF.

The chain links TRBV10-2 to TRBJ1-2; D call uncertain. This CDR3 comprises 15 residues. With 7 bases removed from V and 5 bases from J, the gap between germline ends came to 20 bases. CDR1 is WSHSY, CDR2 SAAADI, per germline. The CDR3 nucleotides are TGCGCCAGCACTAATAGTGAGGGCAGCCCTTATGGCTACACCTTC. Translation gives CASTNSEGSPYGYTF.

CDR3 residues: CAISAGRQYQETQYF. CDR3 in DNA: TGTGCCATCAGTGCGGGCAGGCAATACCAAGAGACCCAGTACTTC. This chain links TRBV10-3 with TRBJ2-5; D gene ambiguous. The CDR3 contains 15 residues. Germline V lookup: CDR1 ENHRY, CDR2 SYGVKD. The ends were cut back, 4 bases at V and 0 bases at J, with 12 bases in the middle.

The rearrangement uses TRBV6-5 and TRBJ1-1, with D hard to call. This CDR3 spans 14 amino acids. The V end was cut by 1 base, the J end by 4 bases, with 10 bases between. Germline V gene sequence: CDR1 MNHEY, CDR2 SVGAGI. Here the CDR3 reads CASSYFEGFTEAFF. Here the CDR3 DNA reads TGTGCCAGCAGTTACTTCGAGGGATTCACTGAAGCTTTCTTT.

The J gene is TRBJ2-1, the V gene TRBV5-8, with D tentatively TRBD2 (5 bases). The CDR3 contains 13 residues. Germline V CDR1 and CDR2: SGHTS, YDEGEE. V was pared by 3 bases and J by 10 bases, with 14 bases between. CDR3: CASSYGPRGEQFF. DNA of the CDR3: TGTGCCAGCAGCTATGGCCCGCGAGGGGAGCAGTTCTTC.

V and J are TRBV7-9 and TRBJ1-5, with D hard to call. Germline V gene lookup returns CDR1 SEHNR and CDR2 FQNEAQ (reference sequence). This CDR3 comprises 14 residues. The V end lost 8 bases, the J end lost 0 bases, and 11 bases lay between the germline ends. CDR3 in amino acids: CASCGSHSNQPQHF. CDR3 coding DNA: TGTGCCAGCTGCGGGAGTCATAGCAATCAGCCCCAGCATTTT.

This clone was seen a handful of times. The chain couples TRBV5-8 to TRBJ2-7, with D possibly TRBD1 on 6 matching bases. Per germline, CDR1 SGHTS and CDR2 YDEGEE. The V and J ends lost 3 bases and 2 bases respectively, with 9 bases between them. This CDR3 is built from 13 residues. The CDR3 spells CASSWTATYEQYF. DNA of the CDR3: TGTGCCAGCAGCTGGACAGCTACCTACGAGCAGTACTTC.